The 31 T cell receptor beta chains reported below all come from one sample, sequenced in a study of blood T cell repertoires in COVID-19. Data came from immunoSEQ multiplex PCR; TCRdb stores just in-frame clones and leaves some out. The sample shows more than 250,000 clones, about nine tenths of them seen only once. The sample consisted of PBMCs or T cells enriched from blood (not recorded which). These receptor sequences come from a woman aged 18-30 years who had recovered from COVID-19.

The gene calls are TRBV11-2 and TRBJ2-1; 9 positions match TRBD2. Germline CDR1 is SGHAT and CDR2 is FQNNGV. The CDR3 contains 14 residues. With 4 bases clipped from V and 7 bases from J, the junction kept 5 bases outside the gene matches. The chain's CDR3 is CASSSSGRRNEQFF. CDR3 nucleotide sequence: TGTGCCAGCAGCTCGAGCGGGAGGCGGAATGAGCAGTTCTTC.

This sequence joins TRBV27 and TRBJ1-1, with D perhaps matching TRBD1 (5 bases). V dropped 8 bases and J dropped 9 bases, with 16 bases sitting between them. From germline, CDR1 is MNHEY and CDR2 SMNVEV (reference sequence). The CDR3 spans 12 residues. For the CDR3, the DNA is TGTGCCAGCGGCATGCTGCAGGGTCAAGCTTTCTTT. This gives the protein CASGMLQGQAFF.

The rearrangement joins TRBV5-6 to TRBJ1-2; tentative D call: TRBD1 (5 bases). Per the germline V gene, CDR1 is SGHDT and CDR2 is YYEEEE. Trimming took 3 bases from V and 8 from J, leaving 17 bases between them. The CDR3 totals 14 residues. The CDR3 region has the DNA TGTGCCAGCAGCTCATCAGGGTCTTCGCGGGGCTACACCTTC. Its translation is CASSSSGSSRGYTF.

The chain has TRBV15 and TRBJ2-3; 12 bases line up with TRBD2. The CDR3 covers 15 residues. After removal of 1 base from V and 6 bases from J, the junction contained 2 bases not matched to a gene. Germline-derived CDR1 and CDR2 are LNHNV and YYDKDF (reference sequence). CDR3 sequence: CATSRGLAGEDTQYF. CDR3 sequence (DNA): TGTGCCACCAGCAGAGGACTAGCGGGAGAGGATACGCAGTATTTT.

This chain uses TRBV6-4 with TRBJ1-5; D uncertain. CDR3 length: 16 amino acids. CDR1 is MRHNA, CDR2 SNTAGT, per germline. V dropped 7 bases and J dropped 0 bases, with 16 bases sitting between them. The CDR3 here is CASTREKTYSNQPQHF. The CDR3, as DNA: TGTGCCAGCACCCGGGAAAAAACCTATAGCAATCAGCCCCAGCATTTT.

The chain recombines TRBV7-6 with TRBJ2-2; TRBD2 matches at 9 bases. CDR3 length equals 20 residues. After removal of 0 bases from V and 1 base from J, the junction contained 12 bases not matched to a gene. Germline-derived CDR1 and CDR2 are SGHVS and FNYEAQ. The CDR3 here is CASSLAGAGGGALNTGELFF. Written as DNA, the CDR3 is TGTGCCAGCAGCTTAGCCGGGGCGGGCGGGGGGGCCTTGAACACCGGGGAGCTGTTTTTT.

The rearrangement links TRBV6-5 to TRBJ1-1; the match to TRBD1 covers 10 bases. The junction had 8 bases not matched to a gene; V was cut back by 5 bases and J by 5 bases. Germline CDR1 MNHEY, CDR2 SVGAGI. CDR3 length equals 15 residues. The CDR3 sequence is CASSLTGGLDTEAFF. CDR3 bases: TGTGCCAGCAGTCTGACAGGGGGCCTAGATACTGAAGCTTTCTTT.

V is TRBV13 and J is TRBJ2-5, with a tentative D call TRBD1 (7 bases). Trimming stripped 1 base from V and 5 bases from J, with 14 bases between. CDR1 and CDR2 (germline): PRHDT, FYEKMQ (reference sequence). The CDR3 sequence is 15 residues long. The CDR3 sequence is CASSLVGGGRETQYF. The CDR3 region has the DNA TGTGCCAGCAGCTTAGTAGGAGGGGGCCGGGAGACCCAGTACTTC.

V is TRBV6-5 and J is TRBJ1-2; 9 bases are shared with TRBD1. CDR1 and CDR2 (germline): MNHEY, SVGAGI. The V segment lost 2 bases and the J segment 6 bases; nucleotides outside the gene matches: 7. The CDR3 runs to 15 residues. The CDR3 sequence: CASSYGSGQGNGYTF. In DNA, the CDR3 is TGTGCCAGCAGTTACGGCTCGGGACAGGGCAATGGCTACACCTTC.

The CDR3 is CASSYGGQGNYGYTF. CDR3 bases: TGTGCCAGCAGTTACGGCGGACAGGGCAACTATGGCTACACCTTC. This sequence joins TRBV6-5 and TRBJ1-2; TRBD1 aligns across 8 bases. The CDR3 consists of 15 residues. Germline CDR1 and CDR2: MNHEY and SVGAGI. V lost 2 bases and J lost 2; bases outside the gene matches: 4.

In this sample, this clone turned up once. The chain uses TRBV5-6 and TRBJ2-1; 12 bases fit TRBD2. Germline values: CDR1 SGHDT, CDR2 YYEEEE. The CDR3 contains 12 residues. With 4 bases clipped from V and 15 bases from J, the junction kept 5 bases outside the gene matches. CDR3 sequence reads: CASSQTSGSPFF. DNA for the CDR3: TGTGCCAGCAGCCAGACTAGCGGGAGCCCGTTCTTC.

The rearrangement links TRBV6-2 or TRBV6-3 to TRBJ1-2; D may be TRBD1 (6 bases). Trimming took 5 bases from V and 8 from J, leaving 24 bases between them. The CDR3 loop spans 16 amino acids. The germline gives CDR1 MNHEY, CDR2 SVGEGT. As DNA, the CDR3 is TGTGCCAGCAGTAGCACCTGGGACAATGGCAATAAGGGCTACACCTTC. It is translated as CASSSTWDNGNKGYTF.

This rearrangement joins TRBV29-1 to TRBJ2-7; D uncertain. The germline V and J ends were trimmed by 4 bases and 6 bases, with 7 bases remaining between them. Looked up from germline, CDR1 is SQVTM and CDR2 is ANQGSEA. The CDR3 contains 10 residues. CDR3 sequence reads: CSVVESEQYF. The CDR3 DNA reads TGCAGCGTTGTGGAGTCCGAGCAGTACTTC.

The V and J genes are TRBV28 and TRBJ1-1; D may be TRBD1 (5 bases). This CDR3 region has 18 residues. Trimming removed 7 bases from V and 5 bases from J, with 29 bases in between. The germline V gene has CDR1 MDHEN and CDR2 SYDVKM. The CDR3 DNA sequence: TGTGCCAGCACTACCAATGGCCAAGGGGCGCAGTGGGGAACTGAAGCTTTCTTT. Translation gives CASTTNGQGAQWGTEAFF.

The chain carries TRBV4-1 and TRBJ1-5, with unresolved D. In germline, CDR1 is MGHRA, CDR2 YSYEKL. Trimming took 4 bases from V and 4 from J, leaving 17 bases between them. This CDR3 comprises 16 residues. As DNA, the CDR3 is TGCGCCAGCAGCCGGCCGGGGAGGCTCGGGAATCAGCCCCAGCATTTT. It is translated as CASSRPGRLGNQPQHF.

The rearrangement links TRBV9 to TRBJ1-4, with a possible D match to TRBD1 (6 bases). Germline V lookup: CDR1 SGDLS, CDR2 YYNGEE. The length of the CDR3 is 17 residues. V lost 3 bases and J 5 bases, leaving 20 bases between the germline ends. Here the CDR3 DNA reads TGTGCCAGCAGCGGAGGCCCCTCAGGGACATTGAATGAAAAACTGTTTTTT. It codes for CASSGGPSGTLNEKLFF.

This clone was detected only once. The chain is built from TRBV9 and TRBJ1-2; D is uncertain. The V gene lost 0 bases and the J gene lost 5 bases, with 11 bases spanning the gap. This CDR3 region has 14 residues. Germline V gene sequence: CDR1 SGDLS, CDR2 YYNGEE. In DNA, the CDR3 is TGTGCCAGCAGCGTAGCTGGAACAGATTATGGCTACACCTTC. It translates to CASSVAGTDYGYTF.

This rearrangement joins TRBV29-1 to TRBJ1-1, with D possibly matching TRBD1 (6 bases). V was trimmed by 7 bases and J by 5 bases, leaving 20 bases between them. The CDR3 length is 14 residues. Germline CDR1 SQVTM, CDR2 ANQGSEA. CDR3 in DNA: TGCAGCGCCCTAGAAGCGGGGGCGCAAACTGAAGCTTTCTTT. It specifies CSALEAGAQTEAFF.

This clone is a singleton in its sample. V gene TRBV11-2 combines with J gene TRBJ2-5, with 7 bases matching TRBD1. The CDR3 runs 17 residues. V was clipped by 0 bases and J by 5 bases; unmatched bases: 12. Germline values: CDR1 SGHAT, CDR2 FQNNGV. CDR3 bases: TGTGCCAGCAGCTTAGATTTGGGCACAGGGGCGTTGGAGACCCAGTACTTC. Its translation is CASSLDLGTGALETQYF.

The chain employs TRBV5-1 and TRBJ2-3; 8 positions match TRBD2. The CDR3 is 17 amino acids. V shed 3 bases, J shed 1 base, and the junction held 10 bases outside the gene matches. CDR1 is SGHRS and CDR2 is YFSETQ in the germline V gene. CDR3 protein: CASSSNPSGSGTDTQYF. In DNA, the CDR3 is TGCGCCAGCAGCTCAAACCCAAGCGGGAGCGGCACAGATACGCAGTATTTT.

The chain has TRBV10-3 and TRBJ2-1; D not certain. Looked up from germline, CDR1 is ENHRY and CDR2 is SYGVKD. This CDR3 is 15 amino acids long. Trimming removed 2 bases at V and 4 bases at J, with 12 bases between. The CDR3: CAISELQSPYNEQFF. The CDR3 DNA is TGTGCCATCAGTGAGCTCCAGTCTCCTTACAATGAGCAGTTCTTC.

This sequence joins TRBV18 and TRBJ1-2; D uncertain. Germline V gives CDR1 KGHSH, CDR2 LQKENI. The CDR3 has 14 residues. Trimming removed 0 bases at V and 3 bases at J, with 8 bases between. CDR3 bases: TGTGCCAGCTCACCACCGAACATTGACTATGGCTACACCTTC. As protein: CASSPPNIDYGYTF.

This clone was seen a few times. The rearrangement joins TRBV27 to TRBJ1-1; D gene uncertain. This CDR3 contains 14 residues. Looked up from germline, CDR1 is MNHEY and CDR2 is SMNVEV (reference sequence). The V end was cut by 0 bases, the J end by 1 base, with 6 bases between. CDR3 protein: CASSLSNGNTEAFF. As DNA, the CDR3 is TGTGCCAGCAGTTTATCGAACGGGAACACTGAAGCTTTCTTT.

This chain connects TRBV11-2 to TRBJ2-2, with D possibly being TRBD2 (5 bases). The V end lost 3 bases, the J end lost 8 bases, and 7 bases lay between the germline ends. The CDR3 length is 12 residues. Germline-derived CDR1 and CDR2 are SGHAT and FQNNGV. The CDR3 bases are TGTGCCAGCAGCTTCACTAGAGGGGAGCTGTTTTTT. It yields the protein CASSFTRGELFF.

V is TRBV5-8 and J is TRBJ1-6, with TRBD1 as a possible D gene (5 bases). Trimming took 4 bases from V and 2 from J, leaving 13 bases between them. Germline CDR1 reads SGHTS; CDR2 reads YDEGEE. The CDR3 loop spans 16 amino acids. Written as DNA, the CDR3 is TGTGCCAGCAGCCCCCGGACAAGGACCTATAATTCACCCCTCCACTTT. Residues: CASSPRTRTYNSPLHF.

V usage is TRBV4-1 and J usage is TRBJ2-7, with TRBD2 matching 9 bases. In germline, CDR1 is MGHRA, CDR2 YSYEKL. The CDR3 has 16 residues. V gave up 1 base and J gave up 4 bases; unmatched junction bases: 8. This CDR3 reads CASSQGLSGLAYEQYF. The CDR3 DNA sequence: TGCGCCAGCAGCCAAGGCCTCTCGGGACTAGCTTACGAGCAGTACTTC.

At least ten counts were recorded for this clone. The sample contains more than one DNA sequence encoding this CDR3. The DNA for the CDR3 is TGTGCCAGCAGTTCTCCACAGGGCATGAACACTGAAGCTTTCTTT. It is translated as CASSSPQGMNTEAFF. V is TRBV6-2 or TRBV6-3 and J is TRBJ1-1; possibly TRBD1 for D (6 bases). CDR3 length equals 15 residues. Trimming left V 4 bases short and J 0 bases short, with 12 bases between. Germline V gene sequence: CDR1 MNHEY, CDR2 SVGEGT.

This rearrangement joins TRBV7-2 to TRBJ1-2; TRBD1 matches at 7 bases. Germline CDR1 SGHTA, CDR2 FQGNSA. The ends lost 2 bases at V and 5 bases at J; junction bases unmatched: 8. This CDR3 region has 15 residues. CDR3 loop: CASSLNLGQTYGYTF. The CDR3 nucleotides read TGTGCCAGCAGCTTAAATTTGGGACAGACTTATGGCTACACCTTC.

The CDR3 sequence is CSADRDTEAFF. The DNA for the CDR3 is TGCAGTGCTGACAGGGACACTGAAGCTTTCTTT. The chain uses TRBV20-1 and TRBJ1-1; 7 bases match TRBD1. The CDR3 loop spans 11 amino acids. V shed 5 bases, J shed 3 bases, and the junction held 0 bases outside the gene matches. Germline V gene data show CDR1 as DFQATT and CDR2 as SNEGSKA (reference sequence).

Only one count was recorded for this clone. The chain recombines TRBV5-8 with TRBJ2-2; possible D gene TRBD2, 5 bases. There are 17 residues in the CDR3. The V gene's germline CDR1 is SGHTS and CDR2 YDEGEE. Trimming took off 0 bases at V and 5 bases at J, with 17 bases between the two ends. The CDR3 sequence: CASSLAIHKRGTGELFF. DNA for the CDR3: TGTGCCAGCAGCTTGGCCATCCATAAGCGAGGGACCGGGGAGCTGTTTTTT.

The chain links TRBV9 to TRBJ2-7; D may be TRBD2 (5 bases). CDR3 length: 12 amino acids. Germline V gives CDR1 SGDLS, CDR2 YYNGEE. V gave up 0 bases and J gave up 6 bases, with 7 bases separating them. The CDR3 DNA follows: TGTGCCAGCAGCGTAGACGGAGGCGAGCAGTACTTC. It specifies CASSVDGGEQYF.